This T cell receptor (beta chain) was captured in a study of T cells in Graves' hyperthyroidism and ophthalmopathy. Study-level points and caveats: Among thyroid clonotypes expanded above 0.001, most also appeared in blood. Researchers report that a 13 V-J model separated ophthalmopathy from stable hyperthyroidism.

Regions amplified from RNA transcripts were the TCR beta CDR3 regions. RT-PCR in the first round (using the HTBI primer set) targeted the TCR CDR3. TCRdb re-called the multiplex PCR reads with MiXCR, one entry per CDR3 protein. The data hold roughly 650,000 distinct CDR3 sequences, with approximately 15% observed a single time. A few counts support this clonotype. The antigen is unknown. The CDR3 contains 14 residues. In germline, CDR1 is SGHDT, CDR2 YYEEEE. The V end was cut by 0 bases, the J end by 6 bases, with 10 bases between. Uncontrolled infections, other autoimmune diseases, pregnancy or lactation led to exclusion of patients. Using 10 ml of fresh peripheral blood, PBMCs were prepared.

This TCR was sampled from a woman aged 40 to 55 with Graves' ophthalmopathy. J is TRBJ1-5 and V is TRBV5-6; D unclear. The sequencing sample was made of blood. The CDR3 here is CASSLVISGQPQHF. The CDR3 DNA reads TGTGCCAGCAGCTTGGTGATATCAGGTCAGCCCCAGCATTTT. Full variable domain (rest looked up from reference TRBV5-6 and TRBJ1-5): DAGVTQSPTHLIKTRGQQVTLRCSPKSGHDTVSWYQQALGQGPQFIFQYYEEEERQRGNFPDRFSGHQFPNYSSELNVNALLLGDSALYLCASSLVISGQPQHFGDGTRLSIL.